This T cell receptor beta chain was found in a study of early T cells in non-severe SARS-CoV-2 infection. The V gene lost 4 bases and the J gene lost 4 bases, with 8 bases spanning the gap. CDR1 and CDR2 from the germline V gene are SEHNR and FQNEAQ (reference sequence). This CDR3 region has 13 residues. TCRdb reprocessed the 5' RACE reads with MiXCR, giving one entry per CDR3 protein. The table shows approximately 35,000 distinct CDR3 sequences, with around 5.8% occurring only once. This clonotype has a count of ten or more. This chain connects TRBV7-9 to TRBJ2-1; D is perhaps TRBD2 (6 bases). The clonotype comes from an adult who was a healthcare worker with PCR-confirmed SARS-CoV-2 infection or an uninfected control (not recorded which). The sequenced material came from whole blood. CDR3 residues: CASSSTSYNEQFF. The CDR3 region has the DNA TGTGCCAGCAGCTCGACTAGTTACAATGAGCAGTTCTTC.